This T cell receptor beta chain was found in a study of blood T cell repertoires in COVID-19. Overall study context: The United States, Italy and Spain supplied acute and convalescent COVID-19 samples. In each case, the material was cDNA or gDNA derived from T cells, B-cell-depleted T cells, or PBMCs.

This CDR3 spans 13 amino acids. With 5 bases removed from V and 2 bases from J, the gap between germline ends came to 10 bases. Per the germline V gene, CDR1 is SGHNT and CDR2 is YYREEE (reference sequence). How the authors handled the data: Researchers report that nucleated cell counts were estimated from reference gene primer amplification. Profiled with immunoSEQ multiplex PCR; TCRdb holds only in-frame clones, not every one. From that table come the V and J calls and clone size; the DNA was used to work out D and trimming. The repertoire holds 25,000 to 35,000 clones, with 91% as singletons. The clonotype originates from a human donor with active COVID-19. The donor label of this sample is uncertain. The sequenced sample was peripheral blood. The rearrangement joins TRBV5-4 to TRBJ1-1; a weak D match, TRBD1 (6 bases). The CDR3, as DNA: TGTGCCAGCAGAGGGGGGGCCAACACTGAAGCTTTCTTT. This codes for CASRGGANTEAFF.